Presented here are 9 T cell receptor beta chains from one specimen sequenced in a study of blood T cell repertoires in COVID-19. Sequenced by immunoSEQ multiplex PCR; TCRdb stores in-frame clones only, minus some. Of about 78,000 clones listed, 80% to 85% are singletons. The sample was peripheral blood. The receptors were gathered from a man aged 50-59 years with acute or convalescent COVID-19.

This chain connects TRBV29-1 to TRBJ1-2; 8 nucleotides align to TRBD1. The CDR3 has 14 residues. CDR1 is SQVTM, CDR2 ANQGSEA, per germline. The V segment lost 3 bases and the J segment 5 bases; nucleotides outside the gene matches: 8. CDR3 nucleotides: TGCAGCGTTGAGACCGGGACAGGCGGGTATGGCTACACCTTC. Its translation: CSVETGTGGYGYTF.

The chain combines TRBV9 with TRBJ2-7; TRBD2 aligns across 9 bases. V was pared by 0 bases and J by 7 bases, with 8 bases of the junction left unmatched. The CDR3 spans 15 residues. Looked up from germline, CDR1 is SGDLS and CDR2 is YYNGEE. The CDR3 nucleotides are TGTGCCAGCAGCGTAGAGGAGACTAGCGGCTCGGAGCAGTACTTC. This encodes CASSVEETSGSEQYF.

The rearrangement joins TRBV4-3 to TRBJ1-3; D remains unclear. Germline-derived CDR1 and CDR2 are LGHNA and YSLEER. Trimming stripped 1 base from V and 1 base from J, with 11 bases between. The CDR3 contains 16 residues. The chain's CDR3 is CASSQVRSGSGNTIYF. The CDR3 nucleotides are TGCGCCAGCAGCCAAGTTCGATCAGGATCTGGAAACACCATATATTTT.

CDR3 DNA: TGTGCCAGCTCGAGACTAGCGCAAACCCCTAACACCGGGGAGCTGTTTTTT. Amino acids: CASSRLAQTPNTGELFF. V gene TRBV27 combines with J gene TRBJ2-2; 8 positions agree with TRBD2. This CDR3 contains 17 residues. The V and J ends lost 8 bases and 2 bases, in that order; junction bases with no gene match: 13. The V gene's germline CDR1 is MNHEY and CDR2 SMNVEV (reference sequence).

This clone turned up a few times. The rearrangement joins TRBV7-2 to TRBJ2-5; 13 bases fit TRBD2. In germline, CDR1 is SGHTA, CDR2 FQGNSA. The CDR3 consists of 15 residues. The J segment lost 4 bases and the V segment lost 5 bases, leaving 4 bases of the junction unmatched. The CDR3: CASSARTSGGETQYF. The CDR3 bases are TGTGCCAGCAGCGCCCGGACTAGCGGGGGAGAGACCCAGTACTTC.

This chain uses TRBV19 with TRBJ2-7; TRBD1 matches 7 bases. The germline CDR1 and CDR2 sequences are LNHDA and SQIVND (reference sequence). The CDR3 is 15 amino acids. The V and J ends lost 2 bases and 1 base, in that order; junction bases with no gene match: 5. The CDR3 DNA reads TGTGCCAGTAGTATATGGACAGGCGGGTCCTACGAGCAGTACTTC. This translates into CASSIWTGGSYEQYF.

This clone was counted between two and nine times. V gene TRBV2 combines with J gene TRBJ2-4; D not resolved. Trimming cost V 5 bases and J 0 bases, with 20 bases left between them. The germline V gene has CDR1 SNHLY and CDR2 FYNNEI. CDR3 length equals 18 residues. The CDR3 reads CASSPPGGIALAKNIQYF. CDR3 DNA: TGTGCCAGCAGTCCCCCCGGCGGCATCGCATTAGCCAAAAACATTCAGTACTTC.

The CDR3 region is CASSFGTGGEQYF. The CDR3 coding sequence is TGTGCCAGCAGCTTTGGGACAGGGGGGGAGCAGTACTTC. V gene TRBV5-5 combines with J gene TRBJ2-7, with 11 bases matching TRBD1. Losses at the gene ends were 2 bases for V and 7 bases for J; bases not matched to a gene: 2. From germline, CDR1 is SGHKS and CDR2 YYEKEE (reference sequence). The CDR3 sequence is 13 residues long.

This clone was observed a handful of times. The gene calls are TRBV7-2 and TRBJ2-7; 8 bases agree with TRBD2. The V gene end was trimmed by 4 bases and the J gene end by 13 bases; junction bases not matched to a gene: 12. The CDR3 totals 13 residues. Germline CDR1 SGHTA, CDR2 FQGNSA. CDR3 DNA: TGTGCCAGCAGCTCCACGGGGGGGCTCCTTTTATACTTC. Its translation is CASSSTGGLLLYF.